The next 13 T cell receptor beta chains were all read from a single sample in a study of shared clonotypes between healthy human individuals (dated by TCRdb to the early 2020s). Library creation used the immunoSEQ multiplex PCR assay. Entries here come from immuneACCESS through TCRdb and include only in-frame sequences with V and J called. Some clones fail to appear in such tables; in the studies checked, an unresolved V gene covers under half of the shortfall, and the cause of the remainder is unknown. In all, the sample holds some 2,000,000 clones, and 95% of those were seen once. Clones ranked in the top ten supply around 0.13% of the sample. The source material was naive CD4+ T cells sorted from blood. This sample's cell subset or site label indicates: CD45RA+ positively selected. These receptors were taken from a young man in good health.

The CDR3 sequence is CASSQEGSDEQYF. The CDR3 DNA follows: TGCGCCAGCAGCCAAGAGGGTTCGGACGAGCAGTACTTC. V is TRBV4-1 and J is TRBJ2-7; D is ambiguous. The CDR3 spans 13 residues. V was clipped by 0 bases and J by 5 bases, with 8 bases between them. Germline assignment: CDR1 MGHRA and CDR2 YSYEKL.

The rearrangement joins TRBV6-5 to TRBJ2-7; 11 positions match TRBD1. V trimming: 6 bases; J trimming: 0 bases; junction bases outside the gene matches: 4. Per germline, CDR1 MNHEY and CDR2 SVGAGI. The CDR3 has 15 residues. Written as DNA, the CDR3 is TGTGCCAGCAGCCGGACAGGGGGCGCCTCCTACGAGCAGTACTTC. Translating it yields CASSRTGGASYEQYF.

V and J are TRBV6-1 and TRBJ2-7; TRBD1 might be the D (5 bases). The CDR3 covers 15 residues. V gave up 6 bases and J gave up 3 bases, with 18 bases separating them. CDR1 is MNHNS, CDR2 SASEGT, per germline. The CDR3 loop is CASRGWAGKVYEQYF. The CDR3 DNA reads TGTGCCAGCAGAGGCTGGGCAGGGAAGGTCTACGAGCAGTACTTC.

This chain joins TRBV18 and TRBJ1-1; no clear D gene. Germline CDR1 and CDR2: KGHSH and LQKENI. The CDR3 extends over 12 amino acids. Trimming removed 4 bases from V and 6 bases from J, with 9 bases in between. The CDR3 DNA reads TGTGCCAGCTCACAACTGGGCGCTGAAGCTTTCTTT. This gives the protein CASSQLGAEAFF. Variable domain in full (rest from reference TRBV18 and TRBJ1-1): NAGVMQNPRHLVRRRGQEARLRCSPMKGHSHVYWYRQLPEEGLKFMVYLQKENIIDESGMPKERFSAEFPKEGPSILRIQQVVRGDSAAYFCASSQLGAEAFFGQGTRLTVV.

J is TRBJ1-3 and V is TRBV9, with a weak D call TRBD1 (5 bases). The CDR3 runs 17 residues. Germline V lookup: CDR1 SGDLS, CDR2 YYNGEE. V dropped 0 bases and J dropped 0 bases, with 13 bases sitting between them. CDR3 nucleotide sequence: TGTGCCAGCAGCGTAGCCGGGACGTTCATCTCTGGAAACACCATATATTTT. Protein sequence: CASSVAGTFISGNTIYF.

The rearrangement joins TRBV6-5 to TRBJ1-1, with D possibly matching TRBD1 (5 bases). Germline values: CDR1 MNHEY, CDR2 SVGAGI. Trimming cost V 7 bases and J 9 bases, with 18 bases left between them. CDR3 length: 13 amino acids. CDR3 in DNA: TGTGCCAGCACCAAGGGGCATTCAGACCAAGCTTTCTTT. As protein: CASTKGHSDQAFF.

Details on this clone: Additional DNA sequences in this sample encode the identical CDR3. The rearrangement uses TRBV9 and TRBJ2-5; the match to TRBD2 covers 7 bases. This CDR3 contains 14 residues. Germline trimming cut 2 bases from V and 2 bases from J; bases unmatched to any gene: 3. Per the germline V gene, CDR1 is SGDLS and CDR2 is YYNGEE. The CDR3 protein is CASSVASGQETQYF. The CDR3, as DNA: TGTGCCAGCAGCGTGGCTAGCGGACAAGAGACCCAGTACTTC. The full variable domain, completed using reference TRBV9 and TRBJ2-5, is DSGVTQTPKHLITATGQRVTLRCSPRSGDLSVYWYQQSLDQGLQFLIQYYNGEERAKGNILERFSAQQFPDLHSELNLSSLELGDSALYFCASSVASGQETQYFGPGTRLLVL.

V and J are TRBV2 and TRBJ1-5; no firm D call. The CDR3 totals 13 residues. CDR1 is SNHLY and CDR2 is FYNNEI in the germline V gene. Trimming shortened V by 4 bases and J by 0 bases, and 4 bases separated the two germline ends. CDR3 residues: CASSAYSNQPQHF. CDR3 bases: TGTGCCAGCAGTGCCTATAGCAATCAGCCCCAGCATTTT. Filled out from reference TRBV2 and TRBJ1-5, the complete variable domain reads EPEVTQTPSHQVTQMGQEVILRCVPISNHLYFYWYRQILGQKVEFLVSFYNNEISEKSEIFDDQFSVERPDGSNFTLKIRSTKLEDSAMYFCASSAYSNQPQHFGDGTRLSIL.

The V and J genes are TRBV4-1 and TRBJ2-3; 12 bases match TRBD1. This CDR3 has 16 residues. Per the germline V gene, CDR1 is MGHRA and CDR2 is YSYEKL. With 1 base clipped from V and 5 bases from J, the junction kept 4 bases outside the gene matches. The CDR3 sequence: CASSQVGQGARDTQYF. DNA for the CDR3: TGCGCCAGCAGCCAAGTGGGACAGGGGGCAAGAGATACGCAGTATTTT.

The chain carries TRBV28 and TRBJ2-7; tentatively, D is TRBD1 (5 bases). V gave up 4 bases and J gave up 3 bases, with 16 bases separating them. Germline V gives CDR1 MDHEN, CDR2 SYDVKM. This CDR3 spans 15 amino acids. For the CDR3, the DNA is TGTGCCAGCAGTTCATCAGACAGATGGGACTACGAGCAGTACTTC. It is translated as CASSSSDRWDYEQYF.

The rearrangement links TRBV30 to TRBJ2-3; no clear D. Germline V gene lookup returns CDR1 GTSNPN and CDR2 SVGIG (reference sequence). V was cut by 1 base and J by 2 bases, with 7 bases left in between. The CDR3 spans 13 residues. CDR3 DNA sequence: TGTGCCTGGAGTGAGTGGCACACAGATACGCAGTATTTT. This sequence encodes CAWSEWHTDTQYF.

About this clone itself: Other DNA sequences of this sample code for an identical CDR3. The chain is built from TRBV18 and TRBJ2-5; D gene uncertain. Germline V gene sequence: CDR1 KGHSH, CDR2 LQKENI. With 0 bases removed from V and 4 bases from J, the gap between germline ends came to 9 bases. This CDR3 has 14 amino acids. For the CDR3, the DNA is TGTGCCAGCTCACCACCGGCCCGGCCAGAGACCCAGTACTTC. Encoded protein: CASSPPARPETQYF.

The chain carries TRBV12-5 and TRBJ1-2; D perhaps matches TRBD1 (6 bases). Trimming removed 1 base at V and 3 bases at J, with 12 bases between. The CDR3 totals 15 residues. CDR1 LGHNT and CDR2 FRNRAP come from the germline V gene. The CDR3 is CASGLGQKGDYGYTF. The CDR3, as DNA: TGTGCTAGTGGTTTGGGACAGAAGGGGGACTATGGCTACACCTTC. The full variable domain, in which reference TRBV12-5 and TRBJ1-2 provide the parts outside the CDR3, is DARVTQTPRHKVTEMGQEVTMRCQPILGHNTVFWYRQTMMQGLELLAYFRNRAPLDDSGMPKDRFSAEMPDATLATLKIQPSEPRDSAVYFCASGLGQKGDYGYTFGSGTRLTVV.